The clone carrying this T cell receptor (beta chain) was recorded a few times. The entry originates in a study of blood T cell repertoires in COVID-19. Study details: The analysed material was cDNA or gDNA that came from T cells, B-cell-depleted T cells, or PBMCs.

Assay used: immunoSEQ multiplex PCR; TCRdb lists only in-frame clones, some missing. The sample has around 20,000 clones, about 91% seen once; the top ten hold about 8.3%. V shed 4 bases and J 0 bases; nucleotides not matched to a gene: 9. Looked up from germline, CDR1 is SGHNT and CDR2 is YENEEA. CDR3 length equals 16 residues. The specimen sequenced was peripheral blood. The V call is TRBV11-3, the J call TRBJ2-7; 7 bases map to TRBD1. This receptor was taken from a human donor in a cohort sampled during active COVID-19. The donor label of this sample is uncertain. CDR3 sequence reads: CASSSFDRESSYEQYF. The CDR3 DNA reads as TGTGCCAGCAGCTCATTTGACAGGGAAAGCTCCTACGAGCAGTACTTC.